This T cell receptor (beta chain) was captured in a study of blood T cell repertoires in COVID-19. The overall study: Acute-phase and convalescent COVID-19 samples originated in the United States, Italy and Spain. Nucleic acid was either cDNA or gDNA, and it came from T cells, B-cell-depleted T cells, or PBMCs.

Authors' processing steps: For nucleated cells, counts were estimated from reference gene primer amplification. This table comes from immunoSEQ multiplex PCR, and its TCRdb copy is limited to in-frame clones, with some not included. The V and J calls and clone size are taken from that table; D and trimming were inferred from the DNA. Among some 130,000 clones listed, around 86% were seen once. V was pared by 2 bases and J by 2 bases, with 4 bases between. The CDR3 runs to 12 residues. From germline, CDR1 is SGHRS and CDR2 YFSETQ. The TCR sequence derives from a woman aged 50 to 65 who had recovered from COVID-19. The rearrangement links TRBV5-1 to TRBJ2-5; D not resolved. Sequencing was done on a sample of peripheral blood. The CDR3: CASSFSQETQYF. CDR3 sequence (DNA): TGCGCCAGCAGCTTTTCGCAAGAGACCCAGTACTTC. The complete variable domain, with remaining parts taken from reference TRBV5-1 and TRBJ2-5, reads KAGVTQTPRYLIKTRGQQVTLSCSPISGHRSVSWYQQTPGQGLQFLFEYFSETQRNKGNFPGRFSGRQFSNSRSEMNVSTLELGDSALYLCASSFSQETQYFGPGTRLLVL.